The rows below give T cell receptor beta chains drawn from one sample of a study of blood T cell repertoires in COVID-19. Method: immunoSEQ multiplex PCR; TCRdb's copy keeps in-frame clones and lacks some. There are approximately 110,000 clones in the sample; about 90% occur only once, and about 1% lies in the top ten. Material for sequencing was peripheral blood. The receptors derive from a human donor in a cohort sampled during active COVID-19. Both conserved end residues are part of each CDR3. The D gene is left open where the match is weak. Size is omitted from some rows. Given values are once, few, many or a class for expanded clones.

TRBV15	TRBJ2-1	TRBD2	.	CATSIAGGYNEQFF	TGTGCCACCAGCATAGCGGGGGGCTACAATGAGCAGTTCTTC
TRBV19	TRBJ2-5	.	.	CASSIGLVSQETQYF	TGTGCCAGTAGTATAGGTCTTGTATCCCAAGAGACCCAGTACTTC
TRBV7-2	TRBJ2-3	TRBD2	.	CASSFRGRAVDTQYF	TGTGCCAGCAGCTTTCGCGGGAGGGCCGTAGATACGCAGTATTTT
TRBV28	TRBJ2-7	.	once	CASSFRVAYEQYF	TGTGCCAGCAGCTTCAGGGTGGCCTACGAGCAGTACTTC
TRBV12-5	TRBJ2-3	.	.	CASVVGVGTDTQYF	TGTGCTAGTGTGGTGGGAGTCGGCACAGATACGCAGTATTTT
TRBV24-1	TRBJ2-3	.	.	CATSGGPGHSTDTQYF	TGTGCCACCAGTGGGGGCCCGGGACACAGCACAGATACGCAGTATTTT
TRBV5-1	TRBJ2-5	TRBD2	.	CASNRVGTSGSQETQYF	TGCGCCAGCAACAGGGTCGGGACTAGCGGGAGCCAAGAGACCCAGTACTTC
TRBV18	TRBJ2-7	.	.	CASSPQTYEQYF	TGTGCCAGCTCGCCGCAGACCTACGAGCAGTACTTC
TRBV6-5	TRBJ1-2	TRBD1	.	CASSWDRAFGYTF	TGTGCCAGCAGTTGGGACAGGGCGTTCGGCTACACCTTC
TRBV5-4	TRBJ2-3	TRBD1	.	CASSSEVDRGLEDTQYF	TGTGCCAGCAGCTCCGAGGTTGATAGGGGGCTGGAGGATACGCAGTATTTT
TRBV7-2	TRBJ2-3	TRBD1	.	CASSNRGPNTQYF	TGTGCCAGCAGCAACAGGGGCCCAAATACGCAGTATTTT
TRBV11-2	TRBJ1-4	TRBD1	.	CASSPGGSEKLFF	TGTGCCAGCAGCCCAGGGGGCAGTGAAAAACTGTTTTTT
TRBV4-2	TRBJ2-1	TRBD2	.	CASSRNSGSKVDEQFF	TGTGCCAGCAGCCGGAATAGCGGGAGTAAGGTAGATGAGCAGTTCTTC
TRBV6-5	TRBJ1-5	.	few	CASSYRESQPQHF	TGTGCCAGCAGTTACCGAGAAAGTCAGCCCCAGCATTTT
TRBV6-5	TRBJ2-6	TRBD1	.	CASSKQGAGANVLTF	TGTGCCAGCAGCAAACAGGGGGCTGGGGCCAACGTCCTGACTTTC
TRBV7-3	TRBJ2-3	.	.	CASSSFNPDTQYF	TGTGCCAGCAGCTCCTTTAATCCGGATACGCAGTATTTT
TRBV7-8	TRBJ2-3	TRBD2	.	CASSRTSGGVADTQYF	TGTGCCAGCAGCCGGACTAGCGGGGGGGTGGCAGATACGCAGTATTTT
TRBV9	TRBJ2-6	.	.	CASNREGRGTNVLTF	TGTGCCAGCAACAGGGAAGGTCGTGGGACCAACGTCCTGACTTTC
TRBV7-9	TRBJ1-6	.	.	CASSLGEEFGSPLHF	TGTGCCAGCAGCTTAGGTGAGGAATTTGGATCACCCCTCCACTTT
TRBV7-8	TRBJ1-1	.	.	CASSPPSRVSATEAFF	TGTGCCAGCAGCCCGCCCTCCCGGGTTTCAGCCACTGAAGCTTTCTTT
TRBV15	TRBJ2-2	TRBD2	once	CATSRVGSGRVTSGELFF	TGTGCCACCAGCAGAGTCGGAAGCGGGAGGGTGACTTCGGGGGAGCTGTTTTTT
TRBV7-3	TRBJ1-2	TRBD1	.	CASSRDRVQPDGYTF	TGTGCCAGCAGCCGGGACAGGGTACAACCCGATGGCTACACCTTC
TRBV19	TRBJ1-2	.	.	CASSANRDDGYTF	TGTGCCAGTAGTGCGAACAGGGATGACGGCTACACCTTC
TRBV18	TRBJ1-2	TRBD1	.	CASSKRQGASGYGYTF	TGTGCCAGCTCAAAGAGACAGGGGGCTAGTGGATATGGCTACACCTTC
TRBV7-9	TRBJ2-5	TRBD2	.	CASTLGGVGETQYF	TGTGCCAGCACCCTGGGGGGGGTCGGGGAGACCCAGTACTTC
TRBV5-4	TRBJ2-7	TRBD2	.	CASSLRLAGVVEQYF	TGTGCCAGCAGCCTCCGACTAGCGGGAGTAGTCGAGCAGTACTTC
TRBV19	TRBJ1-1	.	.	CASSIRVRGKTEAFF	TGTGCCAGTAGTATTCGGGTCAGGGGAAAAACTGAAGCTTTCTTT
TRBV7-9	TRBJ1-2	.	.	CASSLGRGIDYGYTF	TGTGCCAGCAGCTTAGGCAGGGGCATCGACTATGGCTACACCTTC
TRBV5-4	TRBJ2-5	.	.	CASRGRGEETQYF	TGTGCCAGCAGGGGCCGGGGTGAAGAGACCCAGTACTTC
TRBV18	TRBJ1-2	TRBD1	.	CASSPDRVGYGYTF	TGTGCCAGCTCTCCAGACAGGGTTGGCTATGGCTACACCTTC
TRBV18	TRBJ1-6	TRBD1	once	CASSQLLLGQGGSPLHF	TGTGCCAGCTCACAACTCCTCCTGGGACAGGGTGGTTCACCCCTCCACTTT
TRBV19	TRBJ1-1	.	.	CASSTEYPMAFF	TGTGCCAGTAGTACCGAGTACCCAATGGCTTTCTTT
TRBV12-3/TRBV12-4	TRBJ2-1	TRBD2	once	CASSLAGLARLFF	TGTGCCAGCAGTTTAGCGGGACTAGCGAGGCTGTTCTTC
TRBV6-1	TRBJ2-1	TRBD1	.	CASSERGRVNEQFF	TGTGCCAGCAGTGAGAGGGGGCGGGTAAATGAGCAGTTCTTC
TRBV5-4	TRBJ2-1	.	.	CASSLAQGVNNEQFF	TGTGCCAGCAGCTTGGCGCAAGGGGTGAACAATGAGCAGTTCTTC
TRBV25-1	TRBJ2-1	TRBD2	.	CASSPLAGDEQFF	TGTGCCAGCAGTCCCCTGGCGGGGGATGAGCAGTTCTTC
TRBV7-2	TRBJ2-1	TRBD1	.	CASSSRGPVNEQFF	TGTGCCAGCAGCTCTAGGGGGCCTGTGAATGAGCAGTTCTTC
TRBV11-2	TRBJ2-3	.	.	CASLRDISTQYF	TGTGCCAGCCTCCGGGACATCTCTACGCAGTATTTT
TRBV7-8	TRBJ2-2	.	.	CASSFGGTMLTGELFF	TGTGCCAGCAGCTTCGGAGGGACCATGCTAACCGGGGAGCTGTTTTTT
TRBV6-2/TRBV6-3	TRBJ1-2	.	.	CASSRPMAGPWGYTF	TGTGCCAGCAGCCGACCGATGGCGGGTCCTTGGGGCTACACCTTC
TRBV23-1	TRBJ2-1	TRBD2	.	CASSQTLAGGLGVGGEQFF	TGCGCCAGCAGCCAAACTCTAGCGGGAGGGCTGGGGGTTGGGGGTGAGCAGTTCTTC
TRBV3-1/TRBV3-2	TRBJ2-1	TRBD2	.	CASSRNEGLTNEQFF	TGTGCCAGCAGCCGAAATGAGGGACTAACAAATGAGCAGTTCTTC
TRBV28	TRBJ1-2	.	.	CASSFNGYTF	TGTGCCAGCAGTTTTAATGGCTACACCTTC
TRBV18	TRBJ1-2	TRBD1	.	CASSPEGTGTNYGYTF	TGTGCCAGCTCACCAGAAGGGACAGGGACCAACTATGGCTACACCTTC
TRBV27	TRBJ2-3	.	.	CASSLQATDTQYF	TGTGCCAGCAGTTTACAGGCCACAGATACGCAGTATTTT
TRBV18	TRBJ1-3	.	.	CASSPPNPGNSGNTIYF	TGTGCCAGCTCACCACCAAACCCAGGAAATTCTGGAAACACCATATATTTT
TRBV10-3	TRBJ2-2	TRBD2	once	CAIRILAGGVNTGELFF	TGTGCCATCAGAATACTAGCGGGGGGCGTTAACACCGGGGAGCTGTTTTTT
TRBV9	TRBJ2-1	.	.	CASSVKTYNEQFF	TGTGCCAGCAGCGTGAAGACTTACAATGAGCAGTTCTTC
TRBV19	TRBJ2-7	TRBD1	.	CASSAVAGGYEQYF	TGTGCCAGTAGTGCTGTGGCAGGGGGCTACGAGCAGTACTTC
TRBV7-6	TRBJ1-3	TRBD1	.	CASSLEGTGVVGNTIYF	TGTGCCAGCAGCTTAGAGGGGACAGGCGTCGTGGGAAACACCATATATTTT